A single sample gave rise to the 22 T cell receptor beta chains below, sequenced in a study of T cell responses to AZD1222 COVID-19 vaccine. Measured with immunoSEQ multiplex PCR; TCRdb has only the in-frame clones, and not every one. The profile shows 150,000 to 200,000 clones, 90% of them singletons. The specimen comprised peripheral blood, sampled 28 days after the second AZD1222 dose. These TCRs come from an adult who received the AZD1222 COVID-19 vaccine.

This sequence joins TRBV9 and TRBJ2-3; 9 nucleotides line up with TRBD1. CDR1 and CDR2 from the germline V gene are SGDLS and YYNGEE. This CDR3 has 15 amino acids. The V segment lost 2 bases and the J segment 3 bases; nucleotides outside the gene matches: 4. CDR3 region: CASSVTGTGTDTQYF. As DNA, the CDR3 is TGTGCCAGCAGCGTGACCGGGACAGGGACAGATACGCAGTATTTT.

The CDR3, as DNA: TGCGCCAGCAGTCCGAGGTGGGGTTTGTGGCAGCCCCAGCATTTT. This gives the protein CASSPRWGLWQPQHF. The chain joins TRBV23-1 to TRBJ1-5; D not certain. TRBV23-1 is marked as an open reading frame, function uncertain. CDR3 size: 15 residues. Trimming removed 4 bases from V and 7 bases from J, with 17 bases in between.

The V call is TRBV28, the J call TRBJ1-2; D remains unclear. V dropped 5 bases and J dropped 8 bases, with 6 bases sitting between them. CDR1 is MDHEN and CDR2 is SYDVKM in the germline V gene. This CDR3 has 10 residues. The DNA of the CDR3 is TGTGCCAGCAGTGGGTTCGGCTACACCTTC. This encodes CASSGFGYTF.

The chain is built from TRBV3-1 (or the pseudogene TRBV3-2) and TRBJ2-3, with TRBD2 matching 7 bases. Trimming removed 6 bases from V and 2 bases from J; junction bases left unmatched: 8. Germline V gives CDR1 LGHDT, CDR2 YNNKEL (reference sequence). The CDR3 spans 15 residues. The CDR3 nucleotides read TGTGCCAGCAGGCGAGCGGGATCGATCACAGATACGCAGTATTTT. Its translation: CASRRAGSITDTQYF.

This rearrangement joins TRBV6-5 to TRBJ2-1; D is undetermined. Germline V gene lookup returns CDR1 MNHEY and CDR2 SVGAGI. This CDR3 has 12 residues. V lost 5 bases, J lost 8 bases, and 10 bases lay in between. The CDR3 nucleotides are TGTGCCAGCAGTCCGCTCCGGGATGAGCAGTTCTTC. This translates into CASSPLRDEQFF.

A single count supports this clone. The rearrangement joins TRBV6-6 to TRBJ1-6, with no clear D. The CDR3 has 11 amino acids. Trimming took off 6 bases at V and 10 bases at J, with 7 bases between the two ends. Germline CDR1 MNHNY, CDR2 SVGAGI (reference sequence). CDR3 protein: CASRSVSPLHF. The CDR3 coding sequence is TGTGCCAGCAGGTCGGTATCACCCCTCCACTTT.

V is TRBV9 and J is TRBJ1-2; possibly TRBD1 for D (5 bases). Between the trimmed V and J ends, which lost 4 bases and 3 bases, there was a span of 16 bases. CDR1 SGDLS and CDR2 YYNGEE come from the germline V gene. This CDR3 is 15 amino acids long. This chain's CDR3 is CASSPSRGSYYGYTF. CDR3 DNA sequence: TGTGCCAGCAGCCCCTCCCGGGGGTCCTACTATGGCTACACCTTC.

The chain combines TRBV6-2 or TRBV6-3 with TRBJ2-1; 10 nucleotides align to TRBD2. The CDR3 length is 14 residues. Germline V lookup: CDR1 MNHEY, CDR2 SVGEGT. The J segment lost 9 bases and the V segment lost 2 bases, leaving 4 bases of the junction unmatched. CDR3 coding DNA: TGTGCCAGCAGTTACCAACTAGCGGGACCTGAGCAGTTCTTC. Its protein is CASSYQLAGPEQFF.

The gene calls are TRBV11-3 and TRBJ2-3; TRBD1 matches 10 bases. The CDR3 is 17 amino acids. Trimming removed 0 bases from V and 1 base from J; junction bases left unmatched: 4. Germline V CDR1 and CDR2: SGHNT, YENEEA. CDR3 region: CASSLDPDRGRTDTQYF. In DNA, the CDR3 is TGTGCCAGCAGCTTAGATCCTGACAGGGGGCGCACAGATACGCAGTATTTT. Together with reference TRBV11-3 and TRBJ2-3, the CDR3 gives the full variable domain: EAGVVQSPRYKIIEKKQPVAFWCNPISGHNTLYWYLQNLGQGPELLIRYENEEAVDDSQLPKDRFSAERLKGVDSTLKIQPAELGDSAVYLCASSLDPDRGRTDTQYFGPGTRLTVL.

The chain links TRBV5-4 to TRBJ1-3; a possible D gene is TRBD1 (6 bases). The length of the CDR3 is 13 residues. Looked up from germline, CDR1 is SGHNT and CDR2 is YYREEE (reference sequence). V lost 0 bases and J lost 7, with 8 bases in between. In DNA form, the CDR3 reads TGTGCCAGCAGCTTGGGAGGGGGGAACACCATATATTTT. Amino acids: CASSLGGGNTIYF.

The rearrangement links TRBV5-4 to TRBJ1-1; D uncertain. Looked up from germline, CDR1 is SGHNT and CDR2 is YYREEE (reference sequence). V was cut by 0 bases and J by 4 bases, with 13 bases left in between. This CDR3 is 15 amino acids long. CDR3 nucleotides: TGTGCCAGCAGCTTGGAAAGGTTTTTGAGCACTGAAGCTTTCTTT. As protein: CASSLERFLSTEAFF.

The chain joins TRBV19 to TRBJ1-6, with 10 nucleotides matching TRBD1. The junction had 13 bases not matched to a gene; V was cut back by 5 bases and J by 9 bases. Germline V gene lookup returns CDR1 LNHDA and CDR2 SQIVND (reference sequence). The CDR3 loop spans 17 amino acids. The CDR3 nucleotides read TGTGCCAGTAGTTCGACAGGGGGCGGGGGAAAATCTTCACCCCTCCACTTT. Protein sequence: CASSSTGGGGKSSPLHF.

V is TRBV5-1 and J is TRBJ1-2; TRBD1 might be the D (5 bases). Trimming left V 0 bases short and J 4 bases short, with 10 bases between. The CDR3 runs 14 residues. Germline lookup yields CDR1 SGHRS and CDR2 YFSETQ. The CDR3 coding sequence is TGCGCCAGCAGCTTGGATGGGGCCCCCTATGGCTACACCTTC. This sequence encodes CASSLDGAPYGYTF.

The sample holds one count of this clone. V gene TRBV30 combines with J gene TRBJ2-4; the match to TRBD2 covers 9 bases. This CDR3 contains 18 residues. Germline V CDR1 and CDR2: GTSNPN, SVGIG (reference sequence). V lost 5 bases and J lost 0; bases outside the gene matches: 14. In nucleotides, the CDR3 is TGTGCCTGGGGCCCCCCGGCTAGCGGGGTACTAGCCAAAAACATTCAGTACTTC. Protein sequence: CAWGPPASGVLAKNIQYF.

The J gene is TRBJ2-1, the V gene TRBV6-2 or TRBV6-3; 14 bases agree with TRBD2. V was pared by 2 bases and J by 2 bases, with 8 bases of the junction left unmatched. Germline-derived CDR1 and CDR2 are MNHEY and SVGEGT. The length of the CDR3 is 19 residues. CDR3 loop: CASSYGLAGGTGPYNEQFF. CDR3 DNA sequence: TGTGCCAGCAGTTACGGACTAGCGGGAGGTACCGGACCCTACAATGAGCAGTTCTTC.

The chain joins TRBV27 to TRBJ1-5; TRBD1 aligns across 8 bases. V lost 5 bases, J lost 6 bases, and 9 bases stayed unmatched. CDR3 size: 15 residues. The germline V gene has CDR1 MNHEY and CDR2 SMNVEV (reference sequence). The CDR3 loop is CASSRSTGESQPQHF. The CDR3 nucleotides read TGTGCCAGCAGTCGATCGACAGGGGAGAGTCAGCCCCAGCATTTT.

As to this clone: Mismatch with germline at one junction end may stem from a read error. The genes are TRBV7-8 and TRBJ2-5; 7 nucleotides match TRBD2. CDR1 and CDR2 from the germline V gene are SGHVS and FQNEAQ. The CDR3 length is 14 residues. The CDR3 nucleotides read TGTGCCAGCAGCCAGAATAGCGGGCAAGGGACCCAGTACTTC. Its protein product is CASSQNSGQGTQYF.

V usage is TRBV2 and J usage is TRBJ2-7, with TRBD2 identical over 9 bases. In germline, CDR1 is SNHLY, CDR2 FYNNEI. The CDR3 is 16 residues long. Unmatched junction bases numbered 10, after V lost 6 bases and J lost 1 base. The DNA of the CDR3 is TGTGCCAGCAGAAAAACTCTAGCGGGAAGGTCCTACGAGCAGTACTTC. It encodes CASRKTLAGRSYEQYF.

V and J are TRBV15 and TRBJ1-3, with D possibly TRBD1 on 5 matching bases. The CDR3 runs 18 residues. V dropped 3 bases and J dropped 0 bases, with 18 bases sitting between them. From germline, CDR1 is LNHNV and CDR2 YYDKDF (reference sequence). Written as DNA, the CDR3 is TGTGCCACCAGCAGGGACCCGGGACGGACCGTCTCTGGAAACACCATATATTTT. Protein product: CATSRDPGRTVSGNTIYF.

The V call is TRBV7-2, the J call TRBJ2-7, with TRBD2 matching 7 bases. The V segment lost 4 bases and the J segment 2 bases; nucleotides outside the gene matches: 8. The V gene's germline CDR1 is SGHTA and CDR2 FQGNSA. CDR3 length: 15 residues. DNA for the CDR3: TGTGCCAGCAGCTCGTCGTCCGGGACTACCTACGAGCAGTACTTC. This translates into CASSSSSGTTYEQYF.

The CDR3 loop is CASSAGHGAAGGVFF. CDR3 nucleotide sequence: TGCGCCAGCAGCGCCGGCCATGGGGCAGCGGGGGGCGTGTTCTTC. This chain uses TRBV5-1 with TRBJ2-1; 9 bases agree with TRBD2. The germline V gene encodes CDR1 SGHRS and CDR2 YFSETQ. The CDR3 is 15 amino acids. Losses at the gene ends were 4 bases for V and 15 bases for J; bases not matched to a gene: 17.

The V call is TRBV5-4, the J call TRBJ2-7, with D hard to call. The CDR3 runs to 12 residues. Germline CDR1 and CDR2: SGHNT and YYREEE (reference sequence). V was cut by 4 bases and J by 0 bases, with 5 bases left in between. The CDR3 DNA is TGTGCCAGCAGCAAGAGCTCCTACGAGCAGTACTTC. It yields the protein CASSKSSYEQYF.